The present entry profiles one TCR beta chain with its context. Antigen specificity is unknown. Its ends do not fully match the called genes, so a read error is possible. Use of 60 Vbeta and 13 Jbeta primers characterized the PCR. Sequenced by immunoSEQ multiplex PCR; TCRdb stores in-frame clones only, minus some. There are around 140,000 clones in the sample; about 76% occur only once, and around 3.7% lies in the top ten. These data originate in a study of cytomegalovirus exposure and HLA in healthy donors. Study information: Earlier, 110 million or so unique TCR beta sequences were recovered from 170 million or so T cells by an analysis.

The study's findings and limits: Some V segments, TRBV6-2 and TRBV6-3 among them, were indistinguishable and were therefore excluded.

The CDR3 length is 16 residues. Germline V lookup: CDR1 SGHRS, CDR2 YFSETQ. V is TRBV5-1 and J is TRBJ2-6; TRBD1 agrees at 7 bases. Sequenced material: PBMCs. This clonotype was obtained from a male donor in good health and CMV-seronegative. In DNA, the CDR3 is TGCGCCAGCAGATTGGGACAGCTCTCTGGGGCCAACGGCCTGACTTTC. This codes for CASRLGQLSGANGLTF.